What follows is one T cell receptor (beta chain) and its context. Its antigen is unidentified. This entry is derived from a study of CD8 T cells in ankylosing spondylitis. V was clipped by 5 bases and J by 4 bases; unmatched bases: 12. The CDR3 is 17 residues long. Quantitative 5'-RACE with molecular barcodes was used to make the TCR beta libraries. TCRdb processed the 5' RACE reads anew with MiXCR; each CDR3 protein has one entry. The sample carries under 250,000 distinct CDR3 sequences, about 6.7% recorded once. Study outcomes and limitations: Disease-linked clones were reportedly significantly enriched in matched ankylosing spondylitis synovial fluid. In synovial fluid and blood from reactive arthritis, some motif variants were previously reported. One TCR beta motif, made up of eight or nine highly homologous variants, appeared characteristic of ankylosing spondylitis blood.

The chain has TRBV12-3 or TRBV12-4 and TRBJ1-2, with 11 bases matching TRBD1. The source material was blood, either unsorted or a sorted T cell fraction (not recorded which). The clonotype originates from a male donor with ankylosing spondylitis. CDR3 protein: CASSPRTGGDPLYGYTF. CDR3 nucleotide sequence: TGTGCCAGCAGTCCCCGGACAGGGGGCGATCCCCTCTATGGCTACACCTTC.